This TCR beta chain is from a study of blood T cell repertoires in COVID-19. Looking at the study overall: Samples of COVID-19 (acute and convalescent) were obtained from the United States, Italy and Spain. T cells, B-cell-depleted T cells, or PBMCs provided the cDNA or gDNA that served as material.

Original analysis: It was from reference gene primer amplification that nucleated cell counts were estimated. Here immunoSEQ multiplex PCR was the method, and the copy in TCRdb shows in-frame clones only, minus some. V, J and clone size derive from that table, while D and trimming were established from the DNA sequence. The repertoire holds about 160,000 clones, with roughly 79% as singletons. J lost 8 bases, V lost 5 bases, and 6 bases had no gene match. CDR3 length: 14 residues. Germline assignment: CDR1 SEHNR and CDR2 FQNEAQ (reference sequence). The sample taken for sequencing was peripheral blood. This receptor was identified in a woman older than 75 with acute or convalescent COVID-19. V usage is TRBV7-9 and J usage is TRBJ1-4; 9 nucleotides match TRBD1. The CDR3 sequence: CASSRTGVVEKLFF. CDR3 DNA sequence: TGTGCCAGCAGCCGGACAGGGGTGGTGGAAAAACTGTTTTTT.